What follows are 32 T cell receptor beta chains derived from one specimen sequenced in a study of blood T cell repertoires in COVID-19. The repertoire was sequenced with immunoSEQ multiplex PCR; TCRdb's copy has only in-frame clones and lacks some. The table includes roughly 180,000 clones, more than 80% detected once. The sample consisted of peripheral blood. The receptor set was obtained from a woman aged 40 to 55 with COVID-19, enrolled during active disease.

J is TRBJ2-7 and V is TRBV2; D perhaps matches TRBD1 (5 bases). The CDR3 is made up of 13 amino acids. Germline CDR1 SNHLY, CDR2 FYNNEI. The germline V and J ends were trimmed by 7 bases and 2 bases, with 12 bases remaining between them. CDR3 bases: TGTGCCAGCACACAGACAGCAGCCTACGAGCAGTACGTC. Translating it yields CASTQTAAYEQYV.

V is TRBV13 and J is TRBJ2-7; a weak D match, TRBD1 (5 bases). CDR3 length equals 15 residues. Trimming removed 5 bases from V and 6 bases from J, with 20 bases in between. Germline V lookup: CDR1 PRHDT, CDR2 FYEKMQ (reference sequence). In DNA, the CDR3 is TGTGCCAGCAGCACCAGGACACTCAATCGCGGCGAGCAGTACGTC. Translating gives CASSTRTLNRGEQYV.

This CDR3 reads CAWDFTYNEQFF. CDR3 bases: TGTGCCTGGGACTTCACCTACAATGAGCAGTTCTTC. The J gene is TRBJ2-1, the V gene TRBV30; D uncertain. Germline CDR1 and CDR2: GTSNPN and SVGIG (reference sequence). Trimming removed 5 bases from V and 2 bases from J, with 7 bases in between. The CDR3 loop spans 12 amino acids.

J is TRBJ1-1 and V is TRBV4-1, with D possibly matching TRBD1 (5 bases). Looked up from germline, CDR1 is MGHRA and CDR2 is YSYEKL. This CDR3 comprises 18 residues. Trimming left V 4 bases short and J 6 bases short, with 27 bases between. DNA of the CDR3: TGCGCCAGCAGCCGAGAGCGCCAGGGAGGGACCGTGAAGGCTGAAGCTTTCTTT. Translated: CASSRERQGGTVKAEAFF.

V and J are TRBV7-9 and TRBJ2-3; D perhaps matches TRBD2 (5 bases). V was cut by 4 bases and J by 6 bases, with 20 bases left in between. The CDR3 has 16 amino acids. Germline V CDR1 and CDR2: SEHNR, FQNEAQ (reference sequence). CDR3 sequence reads: CASSSSVSDVADTQYF. The CDR3, as DNA: TGTGCCAGCAGCTCCAGCGTTAGCGACGTAGCGGATACGCAGTATTTT. The variable domain in full, completed from reference TRBV7-9 and TRBJ2-3, reads DTGVSQNPRHKITKRGQNVTFRCDPISEHNRLYWYRQTLGQGPEFLTYFQNEAQLEKSRLLSDRFSAERPKGSFSTLEIQRTEQGDSAMYLCASSSSVSDVADTQYFGPGTRLTVL.

The rearrangement uses TRBV29-1 and TRBJ1-2; 8 positions agree with TRBD1. This CDR3 has 14 residues. Germline assignment: CDR1 SQVTM and CDR2 ANQGSEA. Trimming cost V 3 bases and J 4 bases; bases outside gene matches: 7. This chain's CDR3 is CSVEPGGDSYGYTF. The CDR3 DNA reads TGCAGCGTTGAGCCAGGGGGCGATAGCTATGGCTACACCTTC. The complete variable domain, with remaining parts taken from reference TRBV29-1 and TRBJ1-2, reads SAVISQKPSRDICQRGTSLTIQCQVDSQVTMMFWYRQQPGQSLTLIATANQGSEATYESGFVIDKFPISRPNLTFSTLTVSNMSPEDSSIYLCSVEPGGDSYGYTFGSGTRLTVV.

CDR3 bases: TGTGCCACCAGATTCCCCAGCACAGATACGCAGTATTTT. It codes for CATRFPSTDTQYF. This chain joins TRBV19 and TRBJ2-3; D uncertain. The germline CDR1 and CDR2 sequences are LNHDA and SQIVND (reference sequence). V lost 10 bases and J 0 bases, leaving 11 bases between the germline ends. The CDR3 runs to 13 residues.

V is TRBV24-1 and J is TRBJ1-5; no clear D. Germline-derived CDR1 and CDR2 are KGHDR and SFDVKD. This CDR3 comprises 16 residues. Trimming took 3 bases from V and 0 from J, leaving 11 bases between them. The CDR3 loop is CATSDPPAVSNQPQHF. DNA of the CDR3: TGTGCCACCAGTGATCCCCCGGCGGTTAGCAATCAGCCCCAGCATTTT.

This chain connects TRBV3-1 (or the pseudogene TRBV3-2) to TRBJ1-5, with no clear D. Germline V lookup: CDR1 LGHDT, CDR2 YNNKEL (reference sequence). The length of the CDR3 is 18 residues. Trimming took 0 bases from V and 1 from J, leaving 16 bases between them. The CDR3 region has the DNA TGTGCCAGCAGCCAAGATCTTCCAGGTCCCTTAAGCAATCAGCCCCAGCATTTT. It encodes CASSQDLPGPLSNQPQHF.

V gene TRBV14 combines with J gene TRBJ1-6, with 8 bases aligning to TRBD1. V was clipped by 1 base and J by 2 bases; unmatched bases: 10. In germline, CDR1 is SGHDN, CDR2 FVKESK. The CDR3 runs 19 residues. The CDR3 DNA reads TGTGCCAGCAGCCAAGTCGGGTTACAGGGGGGCGCCTATAATTCACCCCTCCACTTT. Its protein product is CASSQVGLQGGAYNSPLHF. Complete variable domain (other parts from reference TRBV14 and TRBJ1-6): EAGVTQFPSHSVIEKGQTVTLRCDPISGHDNLYWYRRVMGKEIKFLLHFVKESKQDESGMPNNRFLAERTGGTYSTLKVQPAELEDSGVYFCASSQVGLQGGAYNSPLHFGNGTRLTVT.

The chain uses TRBV30 and TRBJ1-1; 7 nucleotides agree with TRBD1. V shed 3 bases and J 0 bases; nucleotides not matched to a gene: 4. CDR3 length: 14 amino acids. Germline V CDR1 and CDR2: GTSNPN, SVGIG (reference sequence). CDR3 amino acids: CAWSADRVNTEAFF. CDR3 bases: TGTGCCTGGAGCGCCGACAGGGTGAACACTGAAGCTTTCTTT.

This clone occurred a few times. The gene calls are TRBV11-2 and TRBJ1-2; D is uncertain. CDR1 SGHAT and CDR2 FQNNGV come from the germline V gene. CDR3 length: 13 amino acids. V was clipped by 5 bases and J by 3 bases, with 10 bases between them. CDR3 sequence reads: CASSPGTYYGYTF. CDR3 sequence (DNA): TGTGCCAGCAGCCCAGGTACTTACTATGGCTACACCTTC.

A few counts support this clone. The chain has TRBV9 and TRBJ2-3; TRBD2 aligns across 9 bases. After removal of 3 bases from V and 2 bases from J, the junction contained 7 bases not matched to a gene. Germline CDR1 SGDLS, CDR2 YYNGEE. This CDR3 is 16 amino acids long. CDR3 DNA sequence: TGTGCCAGCAGCGAAACGCCGGGACTAGCCACAGATACGCAGTATTTT. It yields the protein CASSETPGLATDTQYF.

The gene calls are TRBV4-2 and TRBJ2-1; D is perhaps TRBD1 (6 bases). Looked up from germline, CDR1 is LGHNA and CDR2 is YNFKEQ. The CDR3 runs to 16 residues. V was shortened by 4 bases and J by 8 bases, with 21 bases between the two germline ends. The CDR3 sequence: CASSPRDTSPDHEQFF. The CDR3 DNA sequence: TGTGCCAGCAGCCCCCGGGACACCTCCCCTGACCATGAGCAGTTCTTC.

The CDR3 loop reads CASSVTGGEGSGNTIYF. The CDR3 DNA follows: TGTGCCAGCAGCGTAACAGGGGGCGAGGGGTCTGGAAACACCATATATTTT. V gene TRBV9 combines with J gene TRBJ1-3, with TRBD1 identical over 9 bases. CDR3 size: 17 residues. With V trimmed by 1 base and J by 1 base, 6 bases remained unmatched. CDR1 is SGDLS and CDR2 is YYNGEE in the germline V gene. Complete variable domain (other parts from reference TRBV9 and TRBJ1-3): DSGVTQTPKHLITATGQRVTLRCSPRSGDLSVYWYQQSLDQGLQFLIQYYNGEERAKGNILERFSAQQFPDLHSELNLSSLELGDSALYFCASSVTGGEGSGNTIYFGEGSWLTVV.

The rearrangement uses TRBV7-3 and TRBJ2-1; a weak D match, TRBD2 (5 bases). With 5 bases removed from V and 0 bases from J, the gap between germline ends came to 11 bases. CDR1 and CDR2 from the germline V gene are SGHTA and FQGTGA. The CDR3 has 15 residues. The CDR3 loop is CASSLGESSYNEQFF. The CDR3 region has the DNA TGTGCCAGCAGCCTCGGGGAGAGCTCCTACAATGAGCAGTTCTTC.

The J gene is TRBJ1-1, the V gene TRBV2, with 7 positions matching TRBD1. In germline, CDR1 is SNHLY, CDR2 FYNNEI. V gave up 8 bases and J gave up 5 bases; unmatched junction bases: 14. The CDR3 runs 15 residues. The CDR3 nucleotides are TGTGCCAGCCGTTCGTCCGAGAACAGGGGTACTGAAGCTTTCTTT. Its protein is CASRSSENRGTEAFF.

The chain combines TRBV4-2 with TRBJ2-5; tentative D call: TRBD2 (5 bases). Trimming removed 3 bases at V and 9 bases at J, with 14 bases between. Germline loops: CDR1 LGHNA, CDR2 YNFKEQ. CDR3 length equals 13 residues. CDR3 protein: CASSQANRESQYF. CDR3 coding DNA: TGTGCCAGCAGCCAGGCAAATAGGGAGTCCCAGTACTTC.

The count of this clone is one. Other DNA sequences in the sample encode the same CDR3. The chain links TRBV18 to TRBJ1-1; possible D gene TRBD1, 6 bases. CDR1 is KGHSH, CDR2 LQKENI, per germline. The CDR3 totals 13 residues. V lost 6 bases to trimming and J lost 1 base, with 9 bases between them. The CDR3 DNA reads as TGTGCCAGCTCTGAGGGACAGAACACTGAAGCTTTCTTT. Translating it yields CASSEGQNTEAFF.

DNA for the CDR3: TGTGCCAGCAGTGCCCTAACCACAGATACGCAGTATTTT. This gives the protein CASSALTTDTQYF. The rearrangement links TRBV6-4 to TRBJ2-3; D gene uncertain. The CDR3 is 13 amino acids. V dropped 4 bases and J dropped 2 bases, with 7 bases sitting between them. CDR1 and CDR2 (germline): MRHNA, SNTAGT.

The J gene is TRBJ1-2, the V gene TRBV19; D is undetermined. This CDR3 comprises 13 residues. Germline loops: CDR1 LNHDA, CDR2 SQIVND (reference sequence). V was shortened by 5 bases and J by 7 bases, with 14 bases between the two germline ends. The CDR3 spells CASSETRGSGYTF. CDR3 bases: TGTGCCAGTAGTGAGACTCGGGGAAGTGGCTACACCTTC.

In its sample, this clone was seen a few times. V is TRBV28 and J is TRBJ1-1; tentative D call: TRBD1 (5 bases). Per the germline V gene, CDR1 is MDHEN and CDR2 is SYDVKM. The germline V and J ends were trimmed by 4 bases and 4 bases, with 19 bases remaining between them. The CDR3 has 16 amino acids. CDR3 coding DNA: TGTGCCAGCAGTTCCCCGCAAGGCAGGGTAGCCACTGAAGCTTTCTTT. Protein: CASSSPQGRVATEAFF.

The chain employs TRBV19 and TRBJ1-5; D ambiguous. The germline V gene encodes CDR1 LNHDA and CDR2 SQIVND (reference sequence). The CDR3 is 14 amino acids. Trimming cost V 5 bases and J 2 bases, with 10 bases left between them. CDR3 amino acids: CASSLLAGNQPQHF. CDR3 in DNA: TGTGCCAGTAGTCTCTTAGCAGGCAATCAGCCCCAGCATTTT.

This sequence joins TRBV7-9 and TRBJ2-7; 10 bases map to TRBD1. With V trimmed by 10 bases and J by 5 bases, 8 bases remained unmatched. Germline CDR1 reads SEHNR; CDR2 reads FQNEAQ (reference sequence). This CDR3 has 13 amino acids. The CDR3 DNA follows: TGTGCCACCGCGGACAGGGGGACGCACGAGCAGTACTTC. Residues: CATADRGTHEQYF.

This clone was seen only a few times. The V call is TRBV6-6, the J call TRBJ1-6, with D unresolved. Between the trimmed V and J ends, which lost 0 bases and 4 bases, there was a span of 10 bases. The CDR3 has 16 residues. In germline, CDR1 is MNHNY, CDR2 SVGAGI (reference sequence). The CDR3 DNA reads TGTGCCAGCAGTTACTCGAAAACACAGTATAATTCACCCCTCCACTTT. Protein: CASSYSKTQYNSPLHF.

The chain employs TRBV5-1 and TRBJ2-7, with D possibly being TRBD2 (5 bases). This CDR3 is 15 amino acids long. CDR1 is SGHRS and CDR2 is YFSETQ in the germline V gene. V was pared by 4 bases and J by 0 bases, with 14 bases between. The CDR3 DNA reads as TGCGCCAGCAGCGAGGACCCGGGGAGCTCCTACGAGCAGTACTTC. Encoded protein: CASSEDPGSSYEQYF.

The V gene is TRBV5-1, the J gene TRBJ1-2; 12 bases fit TRBD1. Per germline, CDR1 SGHRS and CDR2 YFSETQ. Trimming at V came to 2 bases and at J to 5 bases, leaving 10 bases not matched to a gene. The CDR3 length is 17 residues. CDR3 in amino acids: CASSLGLGTGGVYGYTF. CDR3 bases: TGCGCCAGCAGCTTAGGCTTGGGGACAGGGGGCGTGTATGGCTACACCTTC.

This clone was seen more than once but under ten times. This rearrangement joins TRBV11-3 to TRBJ2-1; D is perhaps TRBD1 (5 bases). In germline, CDR1 is SGHNT, CDR2 YENEEA. The CDR3 covers 15 residues. V was cut by 0 bases and J by 7 bases, with 13 bases left in between. As DNA, the CDR3 is TGTGCCAGCAGCTTAGATGGGGCGCAGAGGAATGAGCAGTTCTTC. Translation gives CASSLDGAQRNEQFF.

The gene calls are TRBV28 and TRBJ2-1, with 9 bases matching TRBD2. Germline CDR1 MDHEN, CDR2 SYDVKM. Losses at the gene ends were 4 bases for V and 13 bases for J; bases not matched to a gene: 5. The CDR3 runs to 12 residues. CDR3 protein: CASSWGLAHQFF. The CDR3 region has the DNA TGTGCCAGCAGTTGGGGACTAGCACACCAGTTCTTC.

A single count supports this clone. The CDR3 loop is CATSRGTGSSNQPQHF. CDR3 bases: TGTGCCACCAGCAGAGGGACAGGATCTAGCAATCAGCCCCAGCATTTT. This chain uses TRBV15 with TRBJ1-5, with 7 bases fitting TRBD1. Germline V gene lookup returns CDR1 LNHNV and CDR2 YYDKDF (reference sequence). CDR3 length: 16 residues. Trimming at V came to 1 base and at J to 0 bases, leaving 3 bases not matched to a gene.

V is TRBV7-8 and J is TRBJ2-7; D may be TRBD2 (6 bases). V was shortened by 2 bases and J by 2 bases, with 16 bases between the two germline ends. The CDR3 loop spans 16 amino acids. Germline CDR1 and CDR2: SGHVS and FQNEAQ. The CDR3 sequence is CASSLSGDQITYEQYF. In DNA, the CDR3 is TGTGCCAGCAGCTTATCGGGGGACCAGATCACCTACGAGCAGTACTTC. Based on the CDR3 plus reference TRBV7-8 and TRBJ2-7, the full variable domain is GAGVSQSPRYKVAKRGQDVALRCDPISGHVSLFWYQQALGQGPEFLTYFQNEAQLDKSGLPSDRFFAERPEGSVSTLKIQRTQQEDSAVYLCASSLSGDQITYEQYFGPGTRLTVT.

V usage is TRBV3-1 (or the pseudogene TRBV3-2) and J usage is TRBJ2-1; D may be TRBD1 (5 bases). V lost 2 bases and J lost 11, with 10 bases in between. CDR1 LGHDT and CDR2 YNNKEL come from the germline V gene (reference sequence). The CDR3 runs to 12 residues. CDR3 sequence (DNA): TGTGCCAGCAGCCAAAACAGGAATAAGCAGTTCTTC. Amino acid sequence: CASSQNRNKQFF.